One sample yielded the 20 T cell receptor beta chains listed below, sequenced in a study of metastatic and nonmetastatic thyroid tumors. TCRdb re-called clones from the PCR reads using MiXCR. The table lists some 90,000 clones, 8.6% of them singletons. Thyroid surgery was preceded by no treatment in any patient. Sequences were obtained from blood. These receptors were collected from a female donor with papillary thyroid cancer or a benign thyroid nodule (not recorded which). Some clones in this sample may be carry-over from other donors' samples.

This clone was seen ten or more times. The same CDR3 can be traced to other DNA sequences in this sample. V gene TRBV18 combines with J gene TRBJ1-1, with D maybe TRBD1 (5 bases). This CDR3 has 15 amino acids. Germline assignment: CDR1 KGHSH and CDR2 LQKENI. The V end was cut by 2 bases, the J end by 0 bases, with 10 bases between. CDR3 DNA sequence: TGTGCCAGCTCACCATCGGCCAGGGTGAACACTGAAGCTTTCTTT. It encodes CASSPSARVNTEAFF.

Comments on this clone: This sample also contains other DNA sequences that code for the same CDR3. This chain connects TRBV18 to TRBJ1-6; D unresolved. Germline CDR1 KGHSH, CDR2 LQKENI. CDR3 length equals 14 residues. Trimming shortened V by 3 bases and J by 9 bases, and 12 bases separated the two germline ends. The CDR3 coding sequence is TGTGCCAGCTCACCCAAGGGCGACGGTTCACCCCTCCACTTT. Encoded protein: CASSPKGDGSPLHF.

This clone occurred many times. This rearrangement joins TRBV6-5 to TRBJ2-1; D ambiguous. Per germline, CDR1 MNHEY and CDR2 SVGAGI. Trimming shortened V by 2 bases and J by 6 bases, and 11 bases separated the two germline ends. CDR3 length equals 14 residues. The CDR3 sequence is CASSYPAGGNEQFF. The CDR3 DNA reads TGTGCCAGCAGTTACCCGGCAGGCGGCAATGAGCAGTTCTTC.

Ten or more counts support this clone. The CDR3 loop is CANINQGASYEQYF. DNA of the CDR3: TGTGCCAACATAAATCAGGGGGCCTCCTACGAGCAGTACTTC. The V call is TRBV6-4, the J call TRBJ2-7, with TRBD1 identical over 8 bases. With V trimmed by 10 bases and J by 0 bases, 8 bases remained unmatched. The CDR3 has 14 residues. Germline assignment: CDR1 MRHNA and CDR2 SNTAGT.

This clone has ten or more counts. The CDR3 is CASSPPRGRDTEAFF. CDR3 bases: TGCGCCAGCAGCCCCCCGAGGGGGAGGGACACTGAAGCTTTCTTT. The V gene is TRBV4-1, the J gene TRBJ1-1, with TRBD1 as a possible D gene (6 bases). Germline-derived CDR1 and CDR2 are MGHRA and YSYEKL. The CDR3 is 15 amino acids. The V end lost 4 bases, the J end lost 3 bases, and 15 bases lay between the germline ends.

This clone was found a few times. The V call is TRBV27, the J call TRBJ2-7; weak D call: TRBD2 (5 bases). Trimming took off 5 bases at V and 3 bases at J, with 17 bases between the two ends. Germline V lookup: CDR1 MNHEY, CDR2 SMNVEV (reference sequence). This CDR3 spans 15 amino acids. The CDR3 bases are TGTGCCAGCAGTAATGGAGTGTTCGGGGTCTACGAGCAGTACTTC. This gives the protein CASSNGVFGVYEQYF.

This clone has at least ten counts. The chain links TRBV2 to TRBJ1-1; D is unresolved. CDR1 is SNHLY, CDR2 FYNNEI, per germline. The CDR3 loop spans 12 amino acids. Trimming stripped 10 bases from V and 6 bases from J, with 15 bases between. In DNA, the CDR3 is TGTGCCACAAGGGTGGGAAGAGCTGAAGCTTTCTTT. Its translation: CATRVGRAEAFF. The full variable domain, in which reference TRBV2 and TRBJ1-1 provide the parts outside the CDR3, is EPEVTQTPSHQVTQMGQEVILRCVPISNHLYFYWYRQILGQKVEFLVSFYNNEISEKSEIFDDQFSVERPDGSNFTLKIRSTKLEDSAMYFCATRVGRAEAFFGQGTRLTVV.

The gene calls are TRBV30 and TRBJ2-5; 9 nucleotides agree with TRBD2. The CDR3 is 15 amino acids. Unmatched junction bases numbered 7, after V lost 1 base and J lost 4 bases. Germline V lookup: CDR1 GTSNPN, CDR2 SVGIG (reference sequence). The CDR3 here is CAWSAQAGGPETQYF. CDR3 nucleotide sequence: TGTGCCTGGAGTGCTCAGGCGGGGGGGCCAGAGACCCAGTACTTC.

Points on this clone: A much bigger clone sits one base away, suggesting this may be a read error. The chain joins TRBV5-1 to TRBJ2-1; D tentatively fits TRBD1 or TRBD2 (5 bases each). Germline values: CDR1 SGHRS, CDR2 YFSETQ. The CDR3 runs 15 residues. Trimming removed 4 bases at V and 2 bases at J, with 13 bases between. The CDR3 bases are TGCGCCAGCAGCGTGGCCGGGGCGCCCTACAATGAGCAGTTCTTC. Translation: CASSVAGAPYNEQFF. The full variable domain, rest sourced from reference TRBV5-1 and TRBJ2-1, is KAGVTQTPRYLIKTRGQQVTLSCSPISGHRSVSWYQQTPGQGLQFLFEYFSETQRNKGNFPGRFSGRQFSNSRSEMNVSTLELGDSALYLCASSVAGAPYNEQFFGPGTRLTVL.

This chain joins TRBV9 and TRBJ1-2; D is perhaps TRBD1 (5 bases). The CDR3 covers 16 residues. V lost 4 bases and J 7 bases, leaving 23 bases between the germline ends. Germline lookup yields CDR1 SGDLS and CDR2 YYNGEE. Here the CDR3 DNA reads TGTGCCAGCAGCCCCCCGACAGTGCCCTACCCGCGTGGCTACACCTTC. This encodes CASSPPTVPYPRGYTF.

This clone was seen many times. The CDR3 region is CASSETGGIVTQYF. As DNA, the CDR3 is TGTGCCAGCAGTGAAACAGGGGGGATAGTGACCCAGTACTTC. The J gene is TRBJ2-5, the V gene TRBV2, with 8 bases matching TRBD1. The CDR3 loop spans 14 amino acids. Germline V CDR1 and CDR2: SNHLY, FYNNEI. The V and J ends lost 2 bases and 7 bases, in that order; junction bases with no gene match: 6.

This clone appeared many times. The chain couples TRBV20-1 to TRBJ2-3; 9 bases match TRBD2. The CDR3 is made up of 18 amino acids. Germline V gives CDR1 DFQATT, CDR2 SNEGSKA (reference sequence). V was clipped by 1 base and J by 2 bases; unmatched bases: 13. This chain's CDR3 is CSARGFSMSGGSTDTQYF. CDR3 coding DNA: TGCAGTGCTAGAGGGTTTAGTATGAGCGGGGGGTCCACAGATACGCAGTATTTT.

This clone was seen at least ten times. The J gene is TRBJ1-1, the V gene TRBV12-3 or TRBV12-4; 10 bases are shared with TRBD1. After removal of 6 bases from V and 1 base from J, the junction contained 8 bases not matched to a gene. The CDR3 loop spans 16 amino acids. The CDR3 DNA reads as TGTGCCAGCAGAGAGGGGACAGGGGTAGGGAACACTGAAGCTTTCTTT. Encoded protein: CASREGTGVGNTEAFF.

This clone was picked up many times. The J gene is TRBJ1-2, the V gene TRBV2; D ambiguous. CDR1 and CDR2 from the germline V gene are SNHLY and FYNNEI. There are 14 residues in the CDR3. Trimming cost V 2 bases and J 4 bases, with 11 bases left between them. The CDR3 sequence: CASSESGDLYGYTF. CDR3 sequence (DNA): TGTGCCAGCAGTGAAAGCGGAGACCTCTATGGCTACACCTTC.

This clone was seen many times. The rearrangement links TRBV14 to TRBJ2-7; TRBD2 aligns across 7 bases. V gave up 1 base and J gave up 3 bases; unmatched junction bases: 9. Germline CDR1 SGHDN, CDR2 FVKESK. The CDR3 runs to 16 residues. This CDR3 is CASSQGIAGRYYEQYF. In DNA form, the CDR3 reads TGTGCCAGCAGCCAAGGTATAGCGGGTCGCTACTACGAGCAGTACTTC.

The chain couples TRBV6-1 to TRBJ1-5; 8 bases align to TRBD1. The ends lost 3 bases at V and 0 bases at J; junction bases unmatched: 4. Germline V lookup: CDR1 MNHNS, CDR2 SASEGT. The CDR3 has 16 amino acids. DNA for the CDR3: TGTGCCAGCAGTGATCTACAGGGGGTTAGCAATCAGCCCCAGCATTTT. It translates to CASSDLQGVSNQPQHF.

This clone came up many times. CDR3 sequence (DNA): TGTGCCAGCAGCGGGGGCCAAGGGGGCGTAGGAGATACGCAGTATTTT. This translates into CASSGGQGGVGDTQYF. The chain carries TRBV9 and TRBJ2-3; TRBD1 matches at 7 bases. Germline loops: CDR1 SGDLS, CDR2 YYNGEE. CDR3 length: 16 amino acids. The V gene end was trimmed by 3 bases and the J gene end by 5 bases; junction bases not matched to a gene: 12.

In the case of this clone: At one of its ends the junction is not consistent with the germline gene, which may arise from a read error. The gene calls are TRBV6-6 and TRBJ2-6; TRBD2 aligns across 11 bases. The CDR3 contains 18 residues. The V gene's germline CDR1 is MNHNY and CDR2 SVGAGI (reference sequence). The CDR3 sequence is CASSLVIAGGPGANVLTF. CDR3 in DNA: TGTGCCAGCAGTCTCGTCATAGCGGGGGGGCCTGGGGCCAACGTCCTTACTTTC.

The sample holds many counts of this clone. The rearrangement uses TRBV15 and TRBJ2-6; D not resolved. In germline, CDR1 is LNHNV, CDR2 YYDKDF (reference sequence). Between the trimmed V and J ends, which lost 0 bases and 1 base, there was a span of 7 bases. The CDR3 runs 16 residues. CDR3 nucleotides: TGTGCCACCAGCAGAGATCGGAGATCTGGGGCCAACGTCCTGACTTTC. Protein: CATSRDRRSGANVLTF.

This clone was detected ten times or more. CDR3 nucleotides: TGTGCCAGCAGCATAGAGTTGGCGGGCTACAATGAGCAGTTCTTC. Amino acid sequence: CASSIELAGYNEQFF. The V gene is TRBV6-1, the J gene TRBJ2-1; D is possibly TRBD2 (5 bases). Trimming left V 6 bases short and J 3 bases short, with 15 bases between. This CDR3 contains 15 residues. The germline V gene encodes CDR1 MNHNS and CDR2 SASEGT.